The 19 T cell receptor beta chains below were found in one sample sequenced in a study of human T cells and chemical hapten exposure. Via MiXCR, TCRdb re-called the 5' RACE reads, giving one row per CDR3 protein. The sample has around 140,000 distinct CDR3 sequences; approximately 4% are singletons. Unfractionated whole blood was the source of the extracted total RNA. Receptors were obtained from a female donor in good health.

This clonotype appeared many times. The genes are TRBV7-6 and TRBJ1-3, with D hard to call. V shed 1 base and J shed 0 bases, with 7 bases lying between them. This CDR3 has 15 residues. The V gene's germline CDR1 is SGHVS and CDR2 FNYEAQ. The CDR3: CASSLDLYSGNTIYF. CDR3 sequence (DNA): TGTGCCAGCAGCTTAGATCTGTACTCTGGAAACACCATATATTTT.

This clonotype has at least ten counts. The chain carries TRBV29-1 and TRBJ2-1; TRBD2 agrees at 8 bases. Germline V lookup: CDR1 SQVTM, CDR2 ANQGSEA. The CDR3 covers 14 residues. The junction had 4 bases not matched to a gene; V was cut back by 2 bases and J by 4 bases. The CDR3 DNA is TGCAGCGTTGAATTTAGCGGGGTGTACAATGAGCAGTTCTTC. Translating gives CSVEFSGVYNEQFF.

This clonotype was recorded at least ten times. The V and J genes are TRBV2 and TRBJ1-1, with 8 bases identical to TRBD1. V trimming: 1 base; J trimming: 4 bases; junction bases outside the gene matches: 5. The CDR3 has 15 residues. Germline V CDR1 and CDR2: SNHLY, FYNNEI. The CDR3 DNA reads TGTGCCAGCAGTGAAGGACAGGGGTCGGTCACTGAAGCTTTCTTT. Translating it yields CASSEGQGSVTEAFF.

The table lists this clonotype with many counts. The chain carries TRBV14 and TRBJ1-1; the match to TRBD1 covers 7 bases. This CDR3 contains 18 residues. The germline V gene encodes CDR1 SGHDN and CDR2 FVKESK. The V and J ends lost 2 bases and 5 bases, in that order; junction bases with no gene match: 17. The CDR3 bases are TGTGCCAGCAGCCAACTACGAGGGGGCGCGGTGCGGGTGACTGAAGCTTTCTTT. It codes for CASSQLRGGAVRVTEAFF.

This clonotype occurred many times. V is TRBV12-3 or TRBV12-4 and J is TRBJ1-2; D gene ambiguous. Trimming shortened V by 6 bases and J by 4 bases, and 12 bases separated the two germline ends. The CDR3 runs to 13 residues. The CDR3 spells CASSIGRSYGYTF. The DNA of the CDR3 is TGTGCCAGCAGCATCGGACGGAGCTATGGCTACACCTTC.

This clonotype has just a few counts. The chain combines TRBV7-8 with TRBJ2-1; 10 bases are shared with TRBD1. V shed 2 bases and J 2 bases; nucleotides not matched to a gene: 9. This CDR3 spans 18 amino acids. The germline CDR1 and CDR2 sequences are SGHVS and FQNEAQ. CDR3 residues: CASSLPQTGQGAYNEQFF. Here the CDR3 DNA reads TGTGCCAGCAGCTTACCCCAGACAGGACAGGGGGCCTACAATGAGCAGTTCTTC.

This clonotype was observed at least ten times. The CDR3 loop reads CASSYSNVRNEQYF. The CDR3 DNA follows: TGTGCCAGCAGTTACTCGAACGTCAGGAACGAGCAGTACTTC. The chain couples TRBV6-6 to TRBJ2-7; D is uncertain. The V gene lost 0 bases and the J gene lost 5 bases, with 11 bases spanning the gap. Per the germline V gene, CDR1 is MNHNY and CDR2 is SVGAGI (reference sequence). The CDR3 extends over 14 amino acids.

To note about this clonotype: With a much larger clone just one base away, this may be a read error. The chain recombines TRBV2 with TRBJ1-2; 7 nucleotides align to TRBD1. Germline CDR1 SNHLY, CDR2 FYNNEI. The CDR3 sequence is 13 residues long. V was clipped by 8 bases and J by 6 bases; unmatched bases: 9. This CDR3 is CASHRTGDDGYTF. In DNA, the CDR3 is TGTGCCAGCCACCGAACAGGGGACGATGGCTACACCTTC.

This clonotype was detected many times. The chain uses TRBV2 and TRBJ2-7; 16 bases are shared with TRBD2. J lost 3 bases, V lost 7 bases, and 3 bases had no gene match. The CDR3 spans 15 residues. Germline values: CDR1 SNHLY, CDR2 FYNNEI. CDR3: CASTGLAGGNYEQYF. CDR3 DNA: TGTGCCAGCACGGGACTAGCGGGGGGGAACTACGAGCAGTACTTC.

This clonotype was counted many times. The V gene is TRBV10-3, the J gene TRBJ1-2; 8 bases are shared with TRBD1. The CDR3 is 15 amino acids. Germline loops: CDR1 ENHRY, CDR2 SYGVKD. Trimming took 8 bases from V and 4 from J; bases not matched to a gene: 12. The CDR3, as DNA: TGTGCCATCCCGATCCGGGGGACAGGACTCTATGGCTACACCTTC. Its protein product is CAIPIRGTGLYGYTF.

This clonotype was picked up many times. J is TRBJ1-2 and V is TRBV4-1; tentatively, D is TRBD1 (5 bases). Germline CDR1 reads MGHRA; CDR2 reads YSYEKL. Trimming shortened V by 1 base and J by 3 bases, and 12 bases separated the two germline ends. The CDR3 spans 15 residues. Here the CDR3 reads CASSQAVRDHYGYTF. The CDR3 bases are TGCGCCAGCAGCCAAGCCGTCCGGGACCACTATGGCTACACCTTC.

The rearrangement links TRBV5-1 to TRBJ1-3, with TRBD1 as a possible D gene (5 bases). The germline V and J ends were trimmed by 3 bases and 7 bases, with 8 bases remaining between them. This CDR3 has 12 amino acids. Germline V CDR1 and CDR2: SGHRS, YFSETQ. CDR3: CASSSEGNTIYF. The CDR3 nucleotides read TGCGCCAGCAGCTCCGAGGGGAACACCATATATTTT.

Ten or more counts support this clonotype. The chain carries TRBV9 and TRBJ1-1; TRBD1 might be the D (5 bases). From germline, CDR1 is SGDLS and CDR2 YYNGEE. The CDR3 totals 15 residues. Trimming cost V 4 bases and J 1 base, with 14 bases left between them. CDR3 DNA: TGTGCCAGCAGCACCGTGGACAATACGAACACTGAAGCTTTCTTT. Translation: CASSTVDNTNTEAFF.

This clonotype was counted ten times or more. The chain combines TRBV7-9 with TRBJ1-1; 11 positions agree with TRBD1. V trimming: 5 bases; J trimming: 4 bases; junction bases outside the gene matches: 6. This CDR3 is built from 15 residues. Germline CDR1 SEHNR, CDR2 FQNEAQ (reference sequence). CDR3 DNA: TGTGCCAGCAGCAGGGGACAGGGGGAAGGCACTGAAGCTTTCTTT. Amino acids: CASSRGQGEGTEAFF.

The chain links TRBV19 to TRBJ2-5, with D unresolved. The germline gives CDR1 LNHDA, CDR2 SQIVND (reference sequence). Trimming removed 6 bases from V and 4 bases from J, with 30 bases in between. This CDR3 region has 19 residues. CDR3 in DNA: TGTGCCAGTAGCGCAATGGGCGGCTCCGCAGGTTTTCTAAGAGAGACCCAGTACTTC. This translates into CASSAMGGSAGFLRETQYF. The variable domain in full, completed from reference TRBV19 and TRBJ2-5, reads DGGITQSPKYLFRKEGQNVTLSCEQNLNHDAMYWYRQDPGQGLRLIYYSQIVNDFQKGDIAEGYSVSREKKESFPLTVTSAQKNPTAFYLCASSAMGGSAGFLRETQYFGPGTRLLVL.

This clonotype appeared many times. The V and J genes are TRBV7-9 and TRBJ1-1, with D hard to call. The CDR3 extends over 12 amino acids. Deletions cut 6 bases from V and 1 base from J, with 6 bases between. CDR1 and CDR2 (germline): SEHNR, FQNEAQ (reference sequence). The CDR3 coding sequence is TGTGCCAGCAGTTTCCCGAACACTGAAGCTTTCTTT. It is translated as CASSFPNTEAFF. The full variable domain, its missing parts supplied by reference TRBV7-9 and TRBJ1-1, is DTGVSQNPRHKITKRGQNVTFRCDPISEHNRLYWYRQTLGQGPEFLTYFQNEAQLEKSRLLSDRFSAERPKGSFSTLEIQRTEQGDSAMYLCASSFPNTEAFFGQGTRLTVV.

This chain joins TRBV28 and TRBJ1-2; 9 positions agree with TRBD1. J lost 4 bases, V lost 5 bases, and 5 bases had no gene match. The length of the CDR3 is 14 residues. The germline gives CDR1 MDHEN, CDR2 SYDVKM. The CDR3 spells CASSGDRDIYGYTF. CDR3 nucleotide sequence: TGTGCCAGCAGTGGGGACAGGGATATCTATGGCTACACCTTC.

This clonotype was found many times. The chain employs TRBV6-2 or TRBV6-3 and TRBJ2-1; 8 positions match TRBD1. CDR3 length equals 13 residues. Per the germline V gene, CDR1 is MNHEY and CDR2 is SVGEGT. J was trimmed by 4 bases and V by 8 bases; bases with no gene match: 4. The CDR3 DNA follows: TGTGCCAGCTTAGGGGACAGGTACAATGAGCAGTTCTTC. Its translation: CASLGDRYNEQFF.

This clonotype was picked up many times. This rearrangement joins TRBV5-6 to TRBJ1-1; perhaps TRBD1 as D (5 bases). Looked up from germline, CDR1 is SGHDT and CDR2 is YYEEEE. The CDR3 is 13 amino acids. V was pared by 4 bases and J by 2 bases, with 9 bases between. This CDR3 is CASSGRANTEAFF. The DNA for the CDR3 is TGTGCCAGCAGCGGCAGGGCCAACACTGAAGCTTTCTTT.